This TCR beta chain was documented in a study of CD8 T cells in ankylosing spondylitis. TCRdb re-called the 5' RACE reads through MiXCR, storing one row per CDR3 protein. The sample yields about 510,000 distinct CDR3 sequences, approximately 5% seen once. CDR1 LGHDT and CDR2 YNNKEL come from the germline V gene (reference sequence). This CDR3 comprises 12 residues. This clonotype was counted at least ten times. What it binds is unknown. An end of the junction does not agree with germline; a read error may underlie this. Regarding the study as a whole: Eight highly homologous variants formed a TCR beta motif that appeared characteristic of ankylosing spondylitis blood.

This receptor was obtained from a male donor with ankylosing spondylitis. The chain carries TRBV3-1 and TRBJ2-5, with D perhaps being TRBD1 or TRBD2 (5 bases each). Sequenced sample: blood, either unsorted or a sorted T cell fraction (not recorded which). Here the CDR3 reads CASSQPPGPPIF. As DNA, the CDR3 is TGTGCCAGCAGCCAACCCCCGGGACCGCCCATCTTC.